This T cell receptor (beta chain) stems from a study of shared clonotypes between healthy human individuals (dated by TCRdb to the early 2020s). A note on the overall study: The cohort included three men and two women between 18 and 49 years of age. To increase sequencing depth and limit assay-specific biases, TCR repertoire library preparation and sequencing were carried out by different laboratories using diverse techniques. Leukapheresis yielded between about 0.94 and 8.9 billion PBMCs per donor. To estimate repertoire size and how much clonotypes are shared between individuals, the study performed deep sequencing of blood TCR repertoires from a handful of healthy adults. For each donor, CD4 naive and CD4 memory were each run on three plates, CD8 naive on two plates, and CD8 memory on one plate.

Here is what the overall study found, with its caveats: Pairwise subsampling indicated that sequencing depth was expected to affect the degree of clonotype sharing among donors. Approximately 4.8% of naive CD4, 3.5% of naive CD8, approximately 2.2% of memory CD4, and about 0.4% of memory CD8 clonotypes were shared across a few donors. Higher generation probabilities were observed for clonotypes shared by all four sorted-subset donors than for non-shared clonotypes. Even with the large sequencing depth, rarefaction of the sorted-subset datasets indicated that sequencing was incomplete. Sampling was restricted to blood, and TCR repertoires in tissue are likely to differ from TCR repertoires in blood. Larger estimated clonotype richness was generally found for naive subsets than for memory subsets. The genetic and exposure-history diversity represented was limited by the small number of donors.

Relative to germline, V is missing 6 bases and J is missing 8 bases, with 15 bases of the junction outside any gene match. CDR1 and CDR2 are drawn from the germline V gene: SNHLY, FYNNEI. The CDR3 contains 16 residues, cysteine and phenylalanine counted. Left in the record is the CDR3 DNA by itself, 48 bases read in frame from the first base. For the CD8 naive samples, CD45RO-negative cells were positively selected for CCR7, yielding a CD45RA+CCR7+ population from which TemRA cells were excluded. The donors were healthy, HIV-negative adults with no recently reported acute infections or vaccinations. Every donor was a Caucasian adult residing in Nashville, Tennessee, USA. After blood collection by leukapheresis, PBMCs were isolated using Ficoll-Histopaque density gradient centrifugation and then cryopreserved in the vapor phase of liquid nitrogen. Analytical flow cytometry was used to check the purity and quantity of every magnetically sorted T cell population. Genomic DNA was isolated from every sorted fraction and measured by UV absorbance on a Nanodrop 2000c.

Using the deep immunoSEQ assay, TCR CDR3 regions were amplified from genomic DNA by multiplex PCR. Extracted genomic DNA from each cell subset was spread evenly across all wells of several immunoSEQ 96-well plates, with each plate serving as a replicate. Each replicate PCR for sorted subsets received approximately 220 ng genomic DNA, equal to about 30,000 T cell genomes. The purified libraries were quantified using a Qubit 3.0 fluorometer, sized with a Bioanalyzer 2100, and then quantified again using the KAPA Library Quantification kit. Every immunoSEQ 96-well plate was sequenced on a dedicated single-read 150-cycle Illumina NextSeq 550 flow cell. Concerning the study's data processing: Because only junctional sequences without quality scores were contained in the immunoSEQ output, filtering matching that applied to full-length reads could not be performed. To assign V/J genes and CDR3, sequences were annotated against IMGT germline references using PyIR, a Python wrapper for IgBLAST v1.9. Reads were filtered out if the reads had weak V/J assignments (E-value above 1e-6), no CDR3, stop codons, out-of-frame junctions, or ambiguous translated residues. A V3J clonotype was defined by an identical inferred V gene, J gene, and CDR3 amino acid sequence. Percentage overlap between repertoires was calculated by dividing the number of shared unique clonotypes by the size of the smaller repertoire. RTK rarefaction, the Chao1 estimator, and Recon v2.1 estimates of unobserved clonotypes were used to assess repertoire richness. Generation probabilities for all TCRbeta clonotypes obtained by the gDNA method from a handful of donors were computed using OLGA. TCRdb retrieved this table from immuneACCESS and kept in-frame rearrangements only. Not all clones are present; in checked studies, unresolved V genes account for under half, and no reason is known for the remainder. That table is the source of V, J and clone size, and D and trimming were worked out from the DNA. This sample comprises around 2,100,000 clones, roughly 95% of them detected only once. The ten largest clones take up 1.2% of the sample.

Remarks on this clone: Its target antigen remains unknown. No clone much larger than this one lies a single base away; base qualities are absent.

The sequence links TRBV2 to TRBJ2-1, and 8 junction bases match TRBD2. The receptor was isolated from a man younger than 30 in good health. Sequenced input: naive CD8+ T cells sorted from blood. The sample's cell subset or site label, decoded: CD45RA+CCR7+. The CDR3 sequence is CASSPTGVGGVYEQFF. In nucleotide form, the sequence is TGTGCCAGCAGCCCTACCGGGGTCGGGGGGGTCTATGAGCAGTTCTTC.